This T cell receptor (beta chain) stems from a study of T cell repertoires in cytomegalovirus infection. Study overall: From public TCR beta signatures came an indication of both CMV infection and matching HLA type.

MiXCR was run by TCRdb on the reads, yielding one entry per CDR3 protein. The sample shows 200,000 to 300,000 distinct CDR3 sequences, approximately 9% of them seen only once. Germline assignment: CDR1 MNHGY and CDR2 SAAAGT. Unmatched junction bases numbered 2, after V lost 0 bases and J lost 9 bases. The CDR3 sequence is 13 residues long. In its sample, this clonotype was seen many times. This clonotype was obtained from a human donor in good health (CMV status not recorded). Some clones in this sample may be carry-over from other donors' samples. The sequencing sample was made of PBMCs. The chain recombines TRBV6-8 with TRBJ2-7; 10 bases are shared with TRBD1. The CDR3 DNA reads TGTGCCAGCAGTTACTCGGACAGGGGGGTGCAGTACTTC. Protein product: CASSYSDRGVQYF.